Listed below are T cell receptor beta chains from one sample, sequenced in a study of shared T cell receptors in the human thymus. Repertoires were generated with immunoSEQ multiplex PCR, while TCRdb's copy carries only in-frame clones and drops some. The sample lists some 400,000 clones, 85% to 95% occurring once. The material sequenced was thymocytes. Receptors were obtained from a human donor. The CDR3 runs from the conserved cysteine through the conserved F or W.

cdr3_aa,v_call,j_call
CASRPRDRGPYHSYEQYF,TRBV28,TRBJ2-7
CASSEDPDRVDTGELFF,TRBV6-1,TRBJ2-2
CASSSEPRLNEKLFF,TRBV4-3,TRBJ1-4
CASSLRQGGIAGPLHF,TRBV7-2,TRBJ1-6
CASSDSNWAGLDAFF,TRBV6-4,TRBJ1-1
CANSLYGGGGEQYF,TRBV11-2,TRBJ2-7
CASSSSGRRDTQYF,TRBV7-2,TRBJ2-3
CASRHRGNLENTIYF,TRBV28,TRBJ1-3
CASSAGTWGPNEQFF,TRBV11-3,TRBJ2-1
CASSSIGGRSSSYNEQFF,TRBV13,TRBJ2-1
CASSWAFSLTDTQYF,TRBV27,TRBJ2-3
CASSATRGTSGRAAKNIQYF,TRBV2,TRBJ2-4
CASSFSTGGHGYTF,TRBV5-1,TRBJ1-2
CAIRNLGQTEAFF,TRBV10-3,TRBJ1-1
CASSRGEVCTGELFF,TRBV5-5,TRBJ2-2
CATHFRGGSTDTQYF,TRBV15,TRBJ2-3
CALAAAAPYEQYF,TRBV30,TRBJ2-7
CASSLRQGNPLNTGELFF,TRBV11-2,TRBJ2-2
CASSLSGSPYNEQFF,TRBV7-3,TRBJ2-1
CASSPATGMNTEAFF,TRBV27,TRBJ1-1
CASSPRRAKETQYF,TRBV4-1,TRBJ2-5
CASSLAGPSYEQYF,TRBV7-2,TRBJ2-7
CASSEDLSNTGELFF,TRBV2,TRBJ2-2
CASSQTGGRQPQHF,TRBV21-1,TRBJ1-5
CASKGRNTEAFF,TRBV25-1,TRBJ1-1
CATRRGLETTGELFF,TRBV27,TRBJ2-2
CASSPLTGFSTDTQYF,TRBV18,TRBJ2-3
CSVSGTAGTTVRWQYF,TRBV29-1,TRBJ2-7
CSAGRGSEQFF,TRBV29-1,TRBJ2-1
CASSSLGRPDSYEQYF,TRBV28,TRBJ2-7
CSVEDIGMGYTF,TRBV29-1,TRBJ1-2
CASRRRDSTLNTEAFF,TRBV7-9,TRBJ1-1
CASSLVSLAGEVADTQYF,TRBV28,TRBJ2-3
CASSELLGLGTGELFF,TRBV25-1,TRBJ2-2
CASSWSGSGANVLTF,TRBV13,TRBJ2-6
CASRETANNQPQHF,TRBV28,TRBJ1-5
CARSLSAGISYNEQFF,TRBV5-3,TRBJ2-1
CASSLSEAGNTEAFF,TRBV7-9,TRBJ1-1
CASSELEIAKNIQYF,TRBV6-1,TRBJ2-4
CASSWDRASEAFF,TRBV5-6,TRBJ1-1
CASSLGTGGQPQHF,TRBV11-2,TRBJ1-5
CASTQGVSYNEQFF,TRBV28,TRBJ2-1
CASSDSNRGHGQPQHF,TRBV6-1,TRBJ1-5
CASSQERPEGTSGMGQFF,TRBV4-1,TRBJ2-1
CASSQEGTGAYNEQFF,TRBV4-3,TRBJ2-1
CAIPPITGASRNGYTF,TRBV10-1,TRBJ1-2
CASSLSDRANYGYTF,TRBV6-5,TRBJ1-2
CASRENRDRADLRDYNEQFF,TRBV10-1,TRBJ2-1
CASSLGDNAYEQYF,TRBV5-5,TRBJ2-7
CASSKNLRDRALYEQYF,TRBV21-1,.
CASSAGMNTEAFF,TRBV6-4,TRBJ1-1
CASSSDRGHGYTF,TRBV11-2,TRBJ1-2
CASSDSGAQPTGELFF,TRBV25-1,TRBJ2-2
CASSPATSGSYNEQFF,TRBV23-1,TRBJ2-1
CASGYSTYTEAFF,TRBV6-5,TRBJ1-1